The 22 T cell receptor beta chains given below trace back to one sample, sequenced in a study of T-cell memory formation after mild COVID-19. TCRdb processed the 5' RACE reads anew with MiXCR; each CDR3 protein has one entry. The sample shows roughly 380,000 distinct CDR3 sequences, 28% of them seen only once. Material for sequencing was PBMCs or a T cell subset sorted from them (not recorded which). The receptors were sampled from an adult woman who had mild COVID-19 (a few samples of this study predate the infection). Cell type and time point are not known.

This clonotype was observed a handful of times. The gene calls are TRBV6-2 or TRBV6-3 and TRBJ1-1; TRBD1 might be the D (6 bases). Trimming took 6 bases from V and 6 from J, leaving 20 bases between them. The CDR3 contains 15 residues. Per the germline V gene, CDR1 is MNHEY and CDR2 is SVGEGT. CDR3 loop: CASSSVRDILAEAFF. The DNA for the CDR3 is TGTGCCAGCAGCTCAGTCCGGGACATTCTCGCTGAAGCTTTCTTT.

There are a few counts of this clonotype. This chain joins TRBV29-1 and TRBJ2-3; a weak D match, TRBD2 (6 bases). The CDR3 sequence is 12 residues long. V lost 5 bases, J lost 11 bases, and 17 bases lay in between. Germline V CDR1 and CDR2: SQVTM, ANQGSEA. The CDR3, as DNA: TGCAGCGTTTGGCGGGACTCCCCCGAGCAGTATTTT. Translated: CSVWRDSPEQYF.

The chain is built from TRBV6-1 and TRBJ2-1, with TRBD2 identical over 9 bases. CDR1 MNHNS and CDR2 SASEGT come from the germline V gene. CDR3 size: 15 residues. V dropped 5 bases and J dropped 2; count of bases not matched to a gene: 4. The CDR3 DNA reads as TGTGCCAGCAGTTCTAGCGGGATGCCCTACAATGAGCAGTTCTTC. This gives the protein CASSSSGMPYNEQFF.

This clonotype has a handful of counts. The V and J genes are TRBV5-1 and TRBJ2-2; 7 bases line up with TRBD1. V was pared by 2 bases and J by 4 bases, with 14 bases of the junction left unmatched. CDR1 and CDR2 (germline): SGHRS, YFSETQ. The CDR3 has 18 amino acids. DNA for the CDR3: TGCGCCAGCAGCTTCCCGACCGGACAGGTGATGGGCACCGGGGAGCTGTTTTTT. This codes for CASSFPTGQVMGTGELFF.

The chain has TRBV5-4 and TRBJ1-5; TRBD1 matches at 9 bases. The V gene end was trimmed by 4 bases and the J gene end by 7 bases; junction bases not matched to a gene: 9. The length of the CDR3 is 15 residues. Germline CDR1 reads SGHNT; CDR2 reads YYREEE (reference sequence). Written as DNA, the CDR3 is TGTGCCAGCAGCCTGGGGACAGGGAGGAACCAGCCCCAGCATTTT. Protein sequence: CASSLGTGRNQPQHF.

This clonotype was found once. The chain recombines TRBV12-3 or TRBV12-4 with TRBJ1-2; D possibly corresponds to TRBD1 (6 bases). CDR3 length: 12 amino acids. V was clipped by 3 bases and J by 13 bases, with 15 bases between them. In nucleotides, the CDR3 is TGTGCCAGCAGTTTCCTCAGGGGAGTCTGCACCTTC. Amino acid sequence: CASSFLRGVCTF.

This clonotype was observed a few times. The CDR3 DNA is TGTGCCAGCTCACCACAGGTACAGGGTGGTGAAAAACTGTTTTTT. Its protein product is CASSPQVQGGEKLFF. The rearrangement uses TRBV18 and TRBJ1-4, with TRBD1 as a possible D gene (6 bases). Germline V gene data show CDR1 as KGHSH and CDR2 as LQKENI. The CDR3 consists of 15 residues. V was pared by 1 base and J by 7 bases, with 13 bases between.

The rearrangement uses TRBV19 and TRBJ1-6; a weak D match, TRBD1 (6 bases). Germline V gene data show CDR1 as LNHDA and CDR2 as SQIVND (reference sequence). The CDR3 spans 15 residues. The ends were cut back, 6 bases at V and 5 bases at J, with 14 bases in the middle. The CDR3 region is CASRSGQLNNSPLHF. The CDR3 nucleotides read TGTGCCAGTAGATCCGGACAGCTAAATAATTCACCCCTCCACTTT.

The J gene is TRBJ2-1, the V gene TRBV5-1; 11 nucleotides match TRBD2. Germline V CDR1 and CDR2: SGHRS, YFSETQ. V lost 4 bases, J lost 6 bases, and 12 bases stayed unmatched. The CDR3 is made up of 17 amino acids. The CDR3 DNA reads as TGCGCCAGCAGCCCTCACTTCCAACTAGCGGGAGTCAATGAGCAGTTCTTC. Translating gives CASSPHFQLAGVNEQFF.

The V call is TRBV21-1, the J call TRBJ1-5; the table names TRBD1, a call not compared with the DNA. TRBV21-1 is marked as a pseudogene. This CDR3 spans 15 amino acids. CDR3 bases: TGTGCCAGCAGAGACAGGACGGATAGCAATCAGCCCCAGCATTTT. Translating gives CASRDRTDSNQPQHF.

J is TRBJ2-1 and V is TRBV6-2 or TRBV6-3; 7 bases are a match to TRBD1. Germline CDR1 is MNHEY and CDR2 is SVGEGT. The V segment lost 5 bases and the J segment 9 bases; nucleotides outside the gene matches: 10. The CDR3 runs 14 residues. CDR3 coding DNA: TGTGCCAGCAGTCTTCACGACAGGGATCGTGAGCAGTTCTTC. This sequence encodes CASSLHDRDREQFF.

This sequence joins TRBV27 and TRBJ2-7, with TRBD2 identical over 7 bases. There are 14 residues in the CDR3. CDR1 MNHEY and CDR2 SMNVEV come from the germline V gene (reference sequence). After removal of 2 bases from V and 2 bases from J, the junction contained 3 bases not matched to a gene. CDR3 protein: CASSLKAGAYEQYF. DNA of the CDR3: TGTGCCAGCAGTTTAAAGGCGGGGGCCTACGAGCAGTACTTC.

This chain joins TRBV5-1 and TRBJ1-1; D is perhaps TRBD1 (6 bases). The length of the CDR3 is 15 residues. V lost 4 bases, J lost 2 bases, and 15 bases lay in between. CDR1 and CDR2 (germline): SGHRS, YFSETQ. The CDR3 sequence: CASSHWGGLNTEAFF. For the CDR3, the DNA is TGCGCCAGCAGCCATTGGGGGGGCCTTAACACTGAAGCTTTCTTT. Filled out from reference TRBV5-1 and TRBJ1-1, the complete variable domain reads KAGVTQTPRYLIKTRGQQVTLSCSPISGHRSVSWYQQTPGQGLQFLFEYFSETQRNKGNFPGRFSGRQFSNSRSEMNVSTLELGDSALYLCASSHWGGLNTEAFFGQGTRLTVV.

The DNA for the CDR3 is TGTGCCAGCAGCCGCCAATACAATGAGCAGTTCTTC. This gives the protein CASSRQYNEQFF. The chain links TRBV16 to TRBJ2-1; D call uncertain. V was cut by 4 bases and J by 4 bases, with 5 bases left in between. The V gene's germline CDR1 is KGHSY and CDR2 FQNENV. CDR3 length: 12 residues.

The rearrangement joins TRBV6-2 or TRBV6-3 to TRBJ2-5; 11 bases map to TRBD2. J lost 3 bases, V lost 4 bases, and 4 bases had no gene match. The germline V gene has CDR1 MNHEY and CDR2 SVGEGT. The CDR3 runs 15 residues. The CDR3, as DNA: TGTGCCAGCAGTTGGGGGACTAGCGGCAAAGAGACCCAGTACTTC. Its translation: CASSWGTSGKETQYF.

This clonotype was detected a few times. The chain recombines TRBV6-4 with TRBJ2-1, with TRBD2 matching 11 bases. The CDR3 has 13 amino acids. Unmatched junction bases numbered 5, after V lost 5 bases and J lost 11 bases. Germline lookup yields CDR1 MRHNA and CDR2 SNTAGT. The CDR3 is CASSPSGGIKQFF. The DNA for the CDR3 is TGTGCCAGCAGTCCTAGCGGGGGGATTAAGCAGTTCTTC.

This chain uses TRBV12-3 or TRBV12-4 with TRBJ2-1; 7 bases agree with TRBD1. V shed 5 bases, J shed 3 bases, and the junction held 4 bases outside the gene matches. CDR3 length equals 14 residues. CDR3 region: CASSPRDSYNEQFF. Written as DNA, the CDR3 is TGTGCCAGCAGTCCCCGGGACAGCTACAATGAGCAGTTCTTC.

This clonotype appeared a few times. This chain links TRBV5-1 with TRBJ1-1; D gene unclear. V was pared by 1 base and J by 1 base, with 11 bases between. There are 15 residues in the CDR3. Looked up from germline, CDR1 is SGHRS and CDR2 is YFSETQ. CDR3 bases: TGCGCCAGCAGCTTGTTGTCAGAAGAGAACACTGAAGCTTTCTTT. The encoded protein is CASSLLSEENTEAFF.

The rearrangement uses TRBV7-9 and TRBJ2-3, with D possibly TRBD2 on 6 matching bases. V was pared by 1 base and J by 1 base, with 12 bases between. CDR3 length equals 16 residues. Germline V gene lookup returns CDR1 SEHNR and CDR2 FQNEAQ (reference sequence). The CDR3: CASSLDPGGGTDTQYF. The CDR3 DNA follows: TGTGCCAGCAGCTTAGATCCCGGGGGAGGCACAGATACGCAGTATTTT.

The CDR3 DNA sequence: TGCAGTCCTCAGGGGGAGGGGCGAGGAGAGCAGTACTTC. Amino acids: CSPQGEGRGEQYF. The gene calls are TRBV20-1 and TRBJ2-7, with D perhaps being TRBD1 or TRBD2 (7 bases each). V was shortened by 8 bases and J by 7 bases, with 21 bases between the two germline ends. Germline CDR1 DFQATT, CDR2 SNEGSKA (reference sequence). There are 13 residues in the CDR3.

This chain connects TRBV6-1 to TRBJ1-1; no clear D. This CDR3 spans 11 amino acids. V dropped 5 bases and J dropped 14 bases, with 15 bases sitting between them. CDR1 and CDR2 from the germline V gene are MNHNS and SASEGT. For the CDR3, the DNA is TGTGCCAGCAGTATACTCCCATGGGAATTCTTT. Its protein is CASSILPWEFF.

This clonotype was observed a handful of times. The rearrangement uses TRBV6-5 and TRBJ2-6; D ambiguous. The CDR3 contains 19 residues. The germline gives CDR1 MNHEY, CDR2 SVGAGI. V was cut by 5 bases and J by 0 bases, with 20 bases left in between. CDR3 region: CASSPDDEDLSSGANVLTF. CDR3 nucleotides: TGTGCCAGCAGTCCAGACGACGAGGACCTGAGCTCTGGGGCCAACGTCCTGACTTTC.